The text below deals with one TCR beta chain. These data belong to a study of technical replicates of blood from a handful of donors. Method: immunoSEQ multiplex PCR; TCRdb's copy keeps in-frame clones and lacks some. The table shows about 75,000 clones, with 95% to 98% occurring only once. The receptor's source is a human donor in good health. The sample taken for sequencing was T cells isolated from PBMCs.

The CDR3 protein is CASRRPLGFGNTIYF. The CDR3 coding sequence is TGTGCCAGCAGGCGCCCTCTCGGGTTCGGAAACACCATATATTTT. This rearrangement joins TRBV7-9 to TRBJ1-3; no reliable D call. Trimming left V 6 bases short and J 4 bases short, with 16 bases between. This CDR3 has 15 amino acids. Germline V CDR1 and CDR2: SEHNR, FQNEAQ (reference sequence).